The entry that follows covers one TCR beta chain sequence. This sample was taken from a study of T-cell memory formation after mild COVID-19. Losses at the gene ends were 4 bases for V and 0 bases for J; bases not matched to a gene: 14. This CDR3 has 20 amino acids. In TCRdb, the 5' RACE reads were re-called with MiXCR into one record per CDR3 protein. The sample records 450,000 to 650,000 distinct CDR3 sequences, 20% being singletons. The clonotype originates from an adult woman who had mild COVID-19 (a few samples of this study predate the infection). Cell type and time point are not known. The sequencing sample was made of PBMCs or a T cell subset sorted from them (not recorded which). The chain carries TRBV12-3 or TRBV12-4 and TRBJ2-1, with 11 bases identical to TRBD2. The CDR3 DNA sequence: TGTGCCAGCAGTTCCCGAGGTGGGACTAGCGGATTCCTCTCCTACAATGAGCAGTTCTTC. This codes for CASSSRGGTSGFLSYNEQFF.